This T cell receptor beta chain emerged from a study of blood T cell repertoires in COVID-19. Germline CDR1 and CDR2: GTSNPN and SVGIG (reference sequence). V gave up 3 bases and J gave up 8 bases, with 13 bases separating them. The CDR3 extends over 12 amino acids. This table comes from immunoSEQ multiplex PCR, and its TCRdb copy is limited to in-frame clones, with some not included. This sample has roughly 230,000 clones, with about 83% found just once. The V gene is TRBV30, the J gene TRBJ1-2; no reliable D call. The receptor was derived from a human donor in a cohort sampled during active COVID-19. The sequenced sample was peripheral blood. CDR3 sequence: CAWRREGYGYTF. In nucleotides, the CDR3 is TGTGCCTGGAGGAGGGAGGGCTACGGCTACACCTTC. Looking up the rest from reference TRBV30 and TRBJ1-2 gives the full variable domain: SQTIHQWPATLVQPVGSPLSLECTVEGTSNPNLYWYRQAAGRGLQLLFYSVGIGQISSEVPQNLSASRPQDRQFILSSKKLLLSDSGFYLCAWRREGYGYTFGSGTRLTVV.